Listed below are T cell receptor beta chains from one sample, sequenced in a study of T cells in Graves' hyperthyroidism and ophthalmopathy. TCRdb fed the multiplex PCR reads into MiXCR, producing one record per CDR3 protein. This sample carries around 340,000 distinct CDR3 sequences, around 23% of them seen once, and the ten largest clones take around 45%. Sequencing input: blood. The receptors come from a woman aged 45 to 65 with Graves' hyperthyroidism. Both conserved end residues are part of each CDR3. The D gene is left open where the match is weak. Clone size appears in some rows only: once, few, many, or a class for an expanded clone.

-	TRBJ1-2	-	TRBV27	CASSTSTGGYTF	TGTGCCAGCAGTACCTCTACCGGGGGCTACACCTTC
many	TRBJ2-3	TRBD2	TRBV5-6	CASSLTSGVGTDTQYF	TGTGCCAGCAGCTTGACTAGCGGGGTGGGCACAGATACGCAGTATTTT
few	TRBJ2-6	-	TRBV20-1	CSANTVSSGANVPTF	TGCAGTGCTAATACGGTTTCTTCTGGGGCCAACGTCCCGACTTTC
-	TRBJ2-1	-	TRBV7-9	CASSLANFGNEQFF	TGTGCCAGCAGCTTAGCAAATTTTGGCAATGAGCAGTTCTTC
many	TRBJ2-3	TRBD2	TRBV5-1	CASSLQGTSGTDTQYF	TGCGCCAGCAGCTTGCAAGGGACTAGCGGCACAGATACGCAGTATTTT
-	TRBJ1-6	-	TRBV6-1	CASTVNPNSPLHF	TGTGCCAGTACGGTAAACCCTAATTCACCCCTCCACTTT
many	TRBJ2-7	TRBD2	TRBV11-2	CASRGTSEYEQYF	TGTGCCAGCAGGGGGACTAGCGAATACGAGCAGTACTTC
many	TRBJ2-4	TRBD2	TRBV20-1	CSATRLAAAKNIQYF	TGCAGTGCTACCCGACTAGCGGCAGCCAAAAACATTCAGTACTTC
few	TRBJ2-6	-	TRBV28	CASSLNQAGWANVLTF	TGTGCCAGCAGTTTGAATCAGGCTGGATGGGCCAACGTCCTGACTTTC
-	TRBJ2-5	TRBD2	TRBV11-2	CASSPGLAVKETQYF	TGTGCCAGCAGCCCGGGACTAGCGGTTAAAGAGACCCAGTACTTC
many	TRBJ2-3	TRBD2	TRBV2	CASSSTSGTSGSDTQYF	TGTGCCAGCAGTAGTACCTCCGGGACTAGCGGATCAGATACGCAGTATTTT
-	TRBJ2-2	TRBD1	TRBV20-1	CSARDAYRTGRNWELFF	TGCAGTGCTAGAGATGCTTATAGGACAGGAAGGAACTGGGAGCTGTTTTTT
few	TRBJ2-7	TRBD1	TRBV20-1	CSARVDRAEQYF	TGCAGTGCTAGAGTGGACAGGGCCGAGCAGTACTTC
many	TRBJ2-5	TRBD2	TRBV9	CASSRGLAGGGETQYF	TGTGCCAGCAGCCGCGGACTAGCGGGAGGCGGAGAGACCCAGTACTTC
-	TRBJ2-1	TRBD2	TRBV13	CASSRTSGRALGSYNEQFF	TGTGCCAGCAGCCGGACTAGCGGGAGGGCCCTGGGCTCCTACAATGAGCAGTTCTTC
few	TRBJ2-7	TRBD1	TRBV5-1	CASSAMTGTLGEQYF	TGCGCCAGCAGCGCTATGACAGGGACCCTCGGCGAGCAGTACTTC
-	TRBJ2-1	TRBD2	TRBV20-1	CSAHPTSGRVNEQFF	TGCAGTGCTCACCCTACTAGCGGGAGGGTGAATGAGCAGTTCTTC
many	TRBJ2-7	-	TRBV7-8	CASSKWGFVEQYF	TGTGCCAGCAGCAAGTGGGGGTTTGTGGAGCAGTACTTC
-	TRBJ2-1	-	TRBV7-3	CASSLMGVGNEQFF	TGTGCCAGCAGCTTAATGGGAGTCGGTAATGAGCAGTTCTTC
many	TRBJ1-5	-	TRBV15	CATSLSGGRNQPQHF	TGTGCCACCAGCCTCTCCGGGGGTCGGAATCAGCCCCAGCATTTT